The rows below give T cell receptor beta chains drawn from one sample of a study of blood T cell repertoires in COVID-19. Measured with immunoSEQ multiplex PCR; TCRdb has only the in-frame clones, and not every one. The table shows around 230,000 clones, with around 84% occurring only once. Sample: peripheral blood. These receptors originate from a man over 45 with COVID-19, enrolled during active disease. Both conserved end residues are part of each CDR3. The D gene is left open where the match is weak. Part of the rows lack a size; the others show once, few, many or a class for expanded clones.

D: TRBD1
V: TRBV28
J: TRBJ1-2
size: -
DNA: TGTGCCAGCAGTTTAATAGGGGGCGGGGGCTACACCTTC
CDR3: CASSLIGGGGYTF

D: -
V: TRBV19
J: TRBJ1-2
size: once
DNA: TGTGCCAGTAAGCAGGGTACCGCTAACTATGGCTACACCTTC
CDR3: CASKQGTANYGYTF

D: -
V: TRBV6-2/TRBV6-3
J: TRBJ1-5
size: -
DNA: TGTGCCAGCAGTTACTCCCATTCGGAGCCCCAGCATTTT
CDR3: CASSYSHSEPQHF

D: -
V: TRBV6-4
J: TRBJ1-1
size: -
DNA: TGTGCCAGCACGATGAGGGCAGCTGAAGCTTTCTTT
CDR3: CASTMRAAEAFF

D: TRBD1
V: TRBV6-1
J: TRBJ1-2
size: -
DNA: TGTGCCAGCAGTGACCGACTGGGACAGGGCGACTATGGCTACACCTTC
CDR3: CASSDRLGQGDYGYTF

D: TRBD1
V: TRBV10-3
J: TRBJ2-7
size: -
DNA: TGTGCCATCAGGCAAGGACAGGGCGCCTACGAGCAGTACTTC
CDR3: CAIRQGQGAYEQYF

D: -
V: TRBV7-6
J: TRBJ2-7
size: -
DNA: TGTGCCAGCAGCTTGACGCGGGACCCCTCCTACGAGCAGTACTTC
CDR3: CASSLTRDPSYEQYF

D: -
V: TRBV6-5
J: TRBJ2-7
size: -
DNA: TGTGCCAGCTCGGCGGGCGTCAGTCAGTACTTC
CDR3: CASSAGVSQYF

D: TRBD2
V: TRBV9
J: TRBJ2-1
size: -
DNA: TGTGCCAGCAGCGTAGTGGTAGCGGGAGATGTAGGGTATGAGCAGTTCTTC
CDR3: CASSVVVAGDVGYEQFF

D: -
V: TRBV9
J: TRBJ1-1
size: -
DNA: TGTGCCAGCAGCCCCCAGGGGAGGGGATTGAACACTGAAGCTTTCTTT
CDR3: CASSPQGRGLNTEAFF

D: TRBD2
V: TRBV9
J: TRBJ2-7
size: -
DNA: TGTGCCAGCAGCGTAACCGGGACTAGCGGGTCCTACGAGCAGTACTTC
CDR3: CASSVTGTSGSYEQYF

D: -
V: TRBV11-3
J: TRBJ1-3
size: once
DNA: TGTGCCAGCAGCTTAGGAGGCGACTCTGGAAACACCATATATTTT
CDR3: CASSLGGDSGNTIYF

D: -
V: TRBV9
J: TRBJ1-2
size: once
DNA: TGTGCCAGCAGCACACAGGTTGCCCCTAACTATGGCTACACCTTC
CDR3: CASSTQVAPNYGYTF

D: TRBD2
V: TRBV19
J: TRBJ2-5
size: -
DNA: TGTGCCAGTAGACTAGCGGGAGGGCGACAAGAGACCCAGTACTTC
CDR3: CASRLAGGRQETQYF

D: TRBD1
V: TRBV19
J: TRBJ1-5
size: -
DNA: TGTGCCAGTAGTATTACAGGGGCTAACAATCAGCCCCAGCATTTT
CDR3: CASSITGANNQPQHF

D: -
V: TRBV3-1/TRBV3-2
J: TRBJ2-7
size: -
DNA: TGTGCCAGCAGCCCCGTCCAGCGGCGACGCTATAAACTTAGTTACGAGCAGTACTTC
CDR3: CASSPVQRRRYKLSYEQYF

D: TRBD1
V: TRBV28
J: TRBJ2-7
size: -
DNA: TGTGCCAGCTCACCCGGGACAGGGTACGAGCAGTACTTC
CDR3: CASSPGTGYEQYF

D: -
V: TRBV12-3/TRBV12-4
J: TRBJ1-2
size: -
DNA: TGTGCCAGCAGTTCAGACAGTGGTGGCTACACCTTC
CDR3: CASSSDSGGYTF

D: TRBD2
V: TRBV5-5
J: TRBJ2-2
size: -
DNA: TGTGCCAGCAGCCCGGTAGCGGGGGGGAGCGCGAACACCGGGGAGCTGTTTTTT
CDR3: CASSPVAGGSANTGELFF

D: TRBD1
V: TRBV3-1/TRBV3-2
J: TRBJ2-5
size: -
DNA: TGTGCCAGCAGCCGGGACAGGAGCCAATTGGGGGACCAGTACTTC
CDR3: CASSRDRSQLGDQYF

D: -
V: TRBV6-6
J: TRBJ1-5
size: -
DNA: TGTGCCAGCAGTGGCGGGGAGGCCGAGCCCCAGCATTTT
CDR3: CASSGGEAEPQHF

D: TRBD1
V: TRBV11-2
J: TRBJ2-7
size: -
DNA: TGTGCCAGCAGTCCCGGGACAGAGCGTCGGGAGCAGTACTTC
CDR3: CASSPGTERREQYF

D: -
V: TRBV15
J: TRBJ2-7
size: -
DNA: TGTGCCACCAGCGGTAGCGTGAGCTCCTACGAGCAGTACTTC
CDR3: CATSGSVSSYEQYF

D: -
V: TRBV19
J: TRBJ1-1
size: -
DNA: TGTGCCAGTCAAAAGGCAGGCACAAGGAACACTGAAGCTTTCTTT
CDR3: CASQKAGTRNTEAFF

D: TRBD2
V: TRBV24-1
J: TRBJ2-3
size: few
DNA: TGTGCCACCAGTGATGCCAGCGGGGGCACAGATACGCAGTATTTT
CDR3: CATSDASGGTDTQYF

D: -
V: TRBV27
J: TRBJ2-7
size: -
DNA: TGTGCCAGCAGACTATCCAGAGATGTCCACGAGCAGTACTTC
CDR3: CASRLSRDVHEQYF

D: TRBD1
V: TRBV7-2
J: TRBJ1-6
size: few
DNA: TGTGCCAGCAGCATACAGGGGAATTCACCCCTCCACTTT
CDR3: CASSIQGNSPLHF

D: TRBD1
V: TRBV24-1
J: TRBJ2-5
size: -
DNA: TGTGCCACCAGTGATTCGGACAGGGGGCGCCGGGCGGAGACCCAGTACTTC
CDR3: CATSDSDRGRRAETQYF

D: -
V: TRBV3-1/TRBV3-2
J: TRBJ2-2
size: -
DNA: TGTGCCAGCAGAAAGACAGATCGAGGGGAGCTGTTTTTT
CDR3: CASRKTDRGELFF

D: -
V: TRBV15
J: TRBJ1-3
size: -
DNA: TGTGCCACCAGCAGAGCCCCCCGGACGGGGGGCTGGAACACCATATATTTT
CDR3: CATSRAPRTGGWNTIYF

D: TRBD1
V: TRBV2
J: TRBJ2-5
size: -
DNA: TGTGCCAGCAGGATTCAAGGGGGCGCAGAGACCCAGTACTTC
CDR3: CASRIQGGAETQYF

D: TRBD2
V: TRBV5-1
J: TRBJ2-3
size: -
DNA: TGCGCCAGCAAACGATTGGAGCGGGGAAGCACAGATACGCAGTATTTT
CDR3: CASKRLERGSTDTQYF

D: TRBD2
V: TRBV5-6
J: TRBJ2-3
size: once
DNA: TGTGCCAGCAGCTTCCTAGCGGGGGGGCCTGATACGCAGTATTTT
CDR3: CASSFLAGGPDTQYF

D: -
V: TRBV28
J: TRBJ1-6
size: -
DNA: TGTGCCATCCAAAAACGGGATTCACCCCTCCACTTT
CDR3: CAIQKRDSPLHF

D: -
V: TRBV4-3
J: TRBJ1-3
size: -
DNA: TGCGCCAGCAGCCAAGAGGAGGAAAGGAGCTCTGGAAACACCATATATTTT
CDR3: CASSQEEERSSGNTIYF

D: -
V: TRBV5-4
J: TRBJ1-1
size: -
DNA: TGTGCCAGCAGTTTCACAGGGTCCGGAGCTTTCTTT
CDR3: CASSFTGSGAFF

D: -
V: TRBV7-8
J: TRBJ2-3
size: -
DNA: TGTGCCAGCAGCTTATCTTCAGGGGTCACAGATACGCAGTATTTT
CDR3: CASSLSSGVTDTQYF

D: TRBD1
V: TRBV18
J: TRBJ1-5
size: once
DNA: TGTGCCAGCTCACCACGACAGGGGGACGGTGGCAATCAGCCCCAGCATTTT
CDR3: CASSPRQGDGGNQPQHF

D: -
V: TRBV6-5
J: TRBJ1-6
size: -
DNA: TGTGCCAGTCAAAAAGCGGGGAATTCACCCCTCCACTTT
CDR3: CASQKAGNSPLHF

D: TRBD1
V: TRBV2
J: TRBJ1-1
size: -
DNA: TGTGCCAGCATGGGATACAGGGGCCCTGAAGCTTTCTTT
CDR3: CASMGYRGPEAFF